This T cell receptor (beta chain) was recovered during a study of Ad26.COV2.S vaccination and SARS-CoV-2 variants. Study details: Intramuscular Ad26.COV2.S at 5x10^10 or 1x10^11 viral particles.

Assay: immunoSEQ multiplex PCR; the TCRdb copy retains only in-frame clones and omits some. The sample consists of under 400,000 clones, around 87% of them appearing once. Treatment defined: about 20 received Ad26.COV2.S at low or high dose, single or two shots; roughly 5 received placebo; per-sample allocation not given. Collection of the samples took place on day 63 after the first injection of vaccine or placebo. Wuhan-strain SARS-CoV-2 spike was expressed by the Ad26 vector that made up the vaccine. CDR3 length: 17 amino acids. Trimming shortened V by 4 bases and J by 0 bases, and 17 bases separated the two germline ends. Germline V gives CDR1 MGHRA, CDR2 YSYEKL. Study conclusions and caveats: Non-spike TCR breadth did not differ much between vaccine and placebo recipients.

As regards this clone: No antigen is known for it.

The origin of this receptor is a person aged 18-60 years who received the Ad26.COV2.S COVID-19 vaccine or a placebo. The source was peripheral blood, collected in a trial of Ad26.COV2.S vaccine versus placebo. The V and J genes are TRBV4-1 and TRBJ2-3; weak D call: TRBD2 (6 bases). This CDR3 is CASSRIYSGSSTDTQYF. The CDR3 coding sequence is TGCGCCAGCAGCCGAATTTATAGCGGATCTAGCACAGATACGCAGTATTTT.